These 26 T cell receptor beta chains came from one sample sequenced in a study of shared clonotypes between healthy human individuals (dated by TCRdb to the early 2020s). The library was prepared using the immunoSEQ multiplex PCR assay. This immuneACCESS table, as held by TCRdb, lists in-frame sequences with V and J called but not all clones. Of the missing ones, under half trace to an unresolved V gene in checked studies; the others have no known cause. The sample table lists more than 2,000,000 clones, approximately 93% of them with a count of one. The leading ten clones occupy around 0.4% of the sample. Sequenced input: naive CD4+ T cells from PBMCs. The cell subset or site label corresponds to: CD45RA+ positively selected. Receptors were obtained from a young man in good health. Some clones in this sample may be carry-over from other donors' samples.

Regarding this clone: Additional DNA sequences in this sample encode the identical CDR3. This chain joins TRBV28 and TRBJ1-2; D is unclear. Germline values: CDR1 MDHEN, CDR2 SYDVKM. The CDR3 contains 12 residues. V was pared by 3 bases and J by 5 bases, with 7 bases between. The DNA of the CDR3 is TGTGCCAGCAGTTTTCGGCAATATGGCTACACCTTC. As protein: CASSFRQYGYTF.

With regard to this clone: Within the sample, other DNA sequences also encode this same CDR3. The chain has TRBV18 and TRBJ1-4; D might be TRBD1 (5 bases). The CDR3 loop spans 14 amino acids. Per germline, CDR1 KGHSH and CDR2 LQKENI. With 3 bases removed from V and 4 bases from J, the gap between germline ends came to 9 bases. CDR3 sequence reads: CASSPRDLNEKLFF. The CDR3, as DNA: TGTGCCAGCTCACCCAGGGATCTTAATGAAAAACTGTTTTTT.

J is TRBJ1-2 and V is TRBV7-2; 7 bases map to TRBD1. The CDR3 extends over 16 amino acids. The germline V gene encodes CDR1 SGHTA and CDR2 FQGNSA. V trimming: 5 bases; J trimming: 8 bases; junction bases outside the gene matches: 17. Here the CDR3 reads CASSLMLLTGSEGYTF. Here the CDR3 DNA reads TGTGCCAGCAGCCTAATGCTATTGACAGGGTCGGAAGGCTACACCTTC.

The table lists this clone with a count of one. The chain couples TRBV7-6 to TRBJ2-1; D is possibly TRBD2 (5 bases). Trimming left V 3 bases short and J 7 bases short, with 10 bases between. The CDR3 sequence is 13 residues long. The V gene's germline CDR1 is SGHVS and CDR2 FNYEAQ. CDR3 region: CASSFRSGNEQFF. The DNA for the CDR3 is TGTGCCAGCAGCTTTAGGTCGGGGAATGAGCAGTTCTTC. Drawing the rest from reference TRBV7-6 and TRBJ2-1, the complete variable domain is GAGVSQSPRYKVTKRGQDVALRCDPISGHVSLYWYRQALGQGPEFLTYFNYEAQQDKSGLPNDRFSAERPEGSISTLTIQRTEQRDSAMYRCASSFRSGNEQFFGPGTRLTVL.

This clone was picked up a small number of times. The rearrangement links TRBV7-9 to TRBJ1-2, with a possible D match to TRBD1 (6 bases). CDR1 is SEHNR and CDR2 is FQNEAQ in the germline V gene (reference sequence). This CDR3 region has 13 residues. Deletions cut 4 bases from V and 4 bases from J, with 10 bases between. The CDR3 DNA follows: TGTGCCAGCAGCTCACAGGGTACCTATGGCTACACCTTC. Translating gives CASSSQGTYGYTF.

Only one count was recorded for this clone. The V gene is TRBV7-9, the J gene TRBJ2-1; D is perhaps TRBD2 (5 bases). Germline V gene sequence: CDR1 SEHNR, CDR2 FQNEAQ (reference sequence). V lost 7 bases to trimming and J lost 7 bases, with 14 bases between them. The CDR3 runs 13 residues. CDR3 sequence: CASITYGMNEQFF. In DNA, the CDR3 is TGTGCCAGCATCACCTACGGGATGAATGAGCAGTTCTTC.

With respect to this clone: Other DNA sequences of this sample code for an identical CDR3. This chain's CDR3 is CASSLRETYEQYF. The CDR3 DNA reads TGTGCCAGCTCCCTCAGAGAAACCTACGAGCAGTACTTC. J is TRBJ2-7 and V is TRBV28; the D is unclear. Trimming removed 8 bases at V and 2 bases at J, with 13 bases between. CDR1 and CDR2 (germline): MDHEN, SYDVKM. The CDR3 is made up of 13 amino acids. Looking up the rest from reference TRBV28 and TRBJ2-7 gives the full variable domain: DVKVTQSSRYLVKRTGEKVFLECVQDMDHENMFWYRQDPGLGLRLIYFSYDVKMKEKGDIPEGYSVSREKKERFSLILESASTNQTSMYLCASSLRETYEQYFGPGTRLTVT.

The chain joins TRBV14 to TRBJ1-2; TRBD1 is a possible D gene (5 bases). V lost 1 base to trimming and J lost 8 bases, with 17 bases between them. CDR1 and CDR2 from the germline V gene are SGHDN and FVKESK. This CDR3 comprises 15 residues. CDR3 DNA sequence: TGTGCCAGCAGCCAAGCGGACAATCGTGGCTGGGGCTACACCTTC. Its translation is CASSQADNRGWGYTF. The variable domain in full, completed from reference TRBV14 and TRBJ1-2, reads EAGVTQFPSHSVIEKGQTVTLRCDPISGHDNLYWYRRVMGKEIKFLLHFVKESKQDESGMPNNRFLAERTGGTYSTLKVQPAELEDSGVYFCASSQADNRGWGYTFGSGTRLTVV.

J is TRBJ2-3 and V is TRBV11-2; D gene uncertain. The V gene lost 5 bases and the J gene lost 4 bases, with 10 bases spanning the gap. CDR1 and CDR2 (germline): SGHAT, FQNNGV. The CDR3 has 13 amino acids. CDR3 amino acids: CASSPSRPDTQYF. DNA of the CDR3: TGTGCCAGCAGCCCGAGTCGGCCAGATACGCAGTATTTT. Based on the CDR3 plus reference TRBV11-2 and TRBJ2-3, the full variable domain is EAGVAQSPRYKIIEKRQSVAFWCNPISGHATLYWYQQILGQGPKLLIQFQNNGVVDDSQLPKDRFSAERLKGVDSTLKIQPAKLEDSAVYLCASSPSRPDTQYFGPGTRLTVL.

The rearrangement links TRBV6-1 to TRBJ2-5; possibly TRBD1 for D (6 bases). Germline V gene sequence: CDR1 MNHNS, CDR2 SASEGT. Trimming left V 1 base short and J 3 bases short, with 9 bases between. This CDR3 is 14 amino acids long. The CDR3 spells CASSEGTDKETQYF. CDR3 DNA: TGTGCCAGCAGTGAAGGGACAGACAAAGAGACCCAGTACTTC.

V and J are TRBV30 and TRBJ2-7; D unresolved. The CDR3 is made up of 13 amino acids. The V gene's germline CDR1 is GTSNPN and CDR2 SVGIG (reference sequence). The V gene lost 1 base and the J gene lost 2 bases, with 9 bases spanning the gap. CDR3 amino acids: CAWSGRPPYEQYF. The CDR3 nucleotides read TGTGCCTGGAGTGGCAGACCCCCCTACGAGCAGTACTTC.

In the case of this clone: Additional DNA sequences in this sample encode the identical CDR3. CDR3 sequence: CASSPTGVTEAFF. For the CDR3, the DNA is TGTGCCAGCAGCCCGACAGGGGTCACTGAAGCTTTCTTT. The J gene is TRBJ1-1, the V gene TRBV7-9, with TRBD1 matching 8 bases. V lost 5 bases, J lost 4 bases, and 3 bases stayed unmatched. There are 13 residues in the CDR3. Germline CDR1 reads SEHNR; CDR2 reads FQNEAQ (reference sequence).

The chain is built from TRBV7-3 and TRBJ2-7; 7 bases line up with TRBD1. The CDR3 sequence is 14 residues long. Germline lookup yields CDR1 SGHTA and CDR2 FQGTGA. The V segment lost 2 bases and the J segment 4 bases; nucleotides outside the gene matches: 5. CDR3 nucleotides: TGTGCCAGCAGCTTATATTGGGACAGTTACGAGCAGTACTTC. It specifies CASSLYWDSYEQYF.

The DNA for the CDR3 is TGTGCCAGCAGCGCCGGGACTGGGGGGGAAAAACTGTTTTTT. Its translation is CASSAGTGGEKLFF. The genes are TRBV7-9 and TRBJ1-4; D is perhaps TRBD1 (5 bases). The CDR3 covers 14 residues. V was clipped by 5 bases and J by 8 bases, with 15 bases between them. CDR1 and CDR2 (germline): SEHNR, FQNEAQ (reference sequence).

The J gene is TRBJ1-2, the V gene TRBV6-6; 9 bases map to TRBD1. Trimming cost V 6 bases and J 4 bases; bases outside gene matches: 9. The CDR3 extends over 15 amino acids. The V gene's germline CDR1 is MNHNY and CDR2 SVGAGI (reference sequence). The CDR3 sequence: CASSAWDRVAYGYTF. The DNA of the CDR3 is TGTGCCAGCAGCGCTTGGGACAGGGTGGCCTATGGCTACACCTTC.

The V call is TRBV6-5, the J call TRBJ2-7; a weak D match, TRBD2 (6 bases). This CDR3 has 16 amino acids. Germline lookup yields CDR1 MNHEY and CDR2 SVGAGI. Trimming removed 4 bases at V and 0 bases at J, with 16 bases between. CDR3 nucleotides: TGTGCCAGCAGTTCCCGTTCCGCGGGGAGCTCCTACGAGCAGTACTTC. Its protein is CASSSRSAGSSYEQYF.

The chain has TRBV4-2 and TRBJ2-3, with 9 nucleotides matching TRBD2. Germline CDR1 LGHNA, CDR2 YNFKEQ. The J segment lost 6 bases and the V segment lost 3 bases, leaving 13 bases of the junction unmatched. The CDR3 runs 17 residues. The CDR3 DNA reads as TGTGCCAGCAGCCACCCCTCGAATAGCGCGGGGGGGGATACGCAGTATTTT. It is translated as CASSHPSNSAGGDTQYF.

V gene TRBV5-1 combines with J gene TRBJ2-3; TRBD2 aligns across 13 bases. Germline loops: CDR1 SGHRS, CDR2 YFSETQ. The V gene end was trimmed by 0 bases and the J gene end by 5 bases; junction bases not matched to a gene: 9. CDR3 length: 18 amino acids. The CDR3 bases are TGCGCCAGCAGCTTGGCCACACTAGCGGGAGGGAGAGGAGATACGCAGTATTTT. Residues: CASSLATLAGGRGDTQYF.

The chain recombines TRBV28 with TRBJ2-7; D perhaps matches TRBD1 (6 bases). The CDR3 has 16 amino acids. Germline V lookup: CDR1 MDHEN, CDR2 SYDVKM. Trimming removed 8 bases from V and 0 bases from J, with 20 bases in between. In nucleotides, the CDR3 is TGTGCCAGCGGAAAAACACAGGGACCTAACTCCTACGAGCAGTACTTC. This gives the protein CASGKTQGPNSYEQYF.

The chain combines TRBV7-9 with TRBJ1-1; D unclear. Looked up from germline, CDR1 is SEHNR and CDR2 is FQNEAQ (reference sequence). Trimming removed 11 bases at V and 4 bases at J, with 11 bases between. CDR3 length: 11 residues. Here the CDR3 DNA reads TGTGCCGGTGCCAAGGGCACTGAAGCTTTCTTT. Translated: CAGAKGTEAFF.

This chain joins TRBV10-3 and TRBJ2-6; D remains ambiguous. The V gene's germline CDR1 is ENHRY and CDR2 SYGVKD. This CDR3 comprises 14 residues. V was cut by 6 bases and J by 0 bases, with 6 bases left in between. CDR3 sequence: CAIRDVSGANVLTF. The CDR3 bases are TGTGCCATCAGAGACGTCTCTGGGGCCAACGTCCTGACTTTC.

J is TRBJ2-1 and V is TRBV11-3; 7 bases agree with TRBD2. Germline lookup yields CDR1 SGHNT and CDR2 YENEEA. The junction had 3 bases not matched to a gene; V was cut back by 3 bases and J by 7 bases. The CDR3 has 13 residues. CDR3 loop: CASSLRENNEQFF. In nucleotides, the CDR3 is TGTGCCAGCAGCTTGCGGGAGAATAATGAGCAGTTCTTC.

V is TRBV7-9 and J is TRBJ2-7; D is possibly TRBD1 or TRBD2 (5 bases each). There are 15 residues in the CDR3. CDR1 SEHNR and CDR2 FQNEAQ come from the germline V gene (reference sequence). The V and J ends lost 7 bases and 0 bases respectively, with 16 bases between them. CDR3 sequence: CASTLSRGSSYEQYF. Written as DNA, the CDR3 is TGTGCCAGCACCCTCTCGAGGGGCAGCTCCTACGAGCAGTACTTC.

The gene calls are TRBV27 and TRBJ2-7; maybe TRBD1 (5 bases). V dropped 6 bases and J dropped 2 bases, with 17 bases sitting between them. Germline V lookup: CDR1 MNHEY, CDR2 SMNVEV (reference sequence). The CDR3 extends over 15 amino acids. In DNA, the CDR3 is TGTGCCAGCAGGGACGACAGAAAATCTCCCTACGAGCAGTACTTC. This encodes CASRDDRKSPYEQYF.

This clone came up a few times. The chain joins TRBV28 to TRBJ1-1; no clear D gene. V gave up 3 bases and J gave up 10 bases, with 9 bases separating them. Per the germline V gene, CDR1 is MDHEN and CDR2 is SYDVKM. The CDR3 consists of 11 residues. CDR3 coding DNA: TGTGCCAGCAGTTTTCCGCAGCGAGCTTTCTTT. Translation: CASSFPQRAFF.

The chain is built from TRBV30 and TRBJ2-7; D assignment may be TRBD1 or TRBD2 (5 bases each). From germline, CDR1 is GTSNPN and CDR2 SVGIG (reference sequence). CDR3 length equals 14 residues. V lost 3 bases and J lost 0, with 12 bases in between. The CDR3 region is CAWRRDGISYEQYF. The CDR3 nucleotides read TGTGCCTGGAGGAGGGACGGCATCTCCTACGAGCAGTACTTC.